The 8 T cell receptor beta chains given below trace back to one sample, sequenced in a study of control samples from healthy donors and cancer patients. The repertoire was sequenced with immunoSEQ multiplex PCR; TCRdb's copy has only in-frame clones and lacks some. The data show about 200,000 clones, about 89% seen once. Sequencing used blood. Receptors were obtained from a man between 25 and 39 years old in good health.

This chain joins TRBV28 and TRBJ1-2, with D perhaps TRBD1 (5 bases). Trimming shortened V by 3 bases and J by 2 bases, and 7 bases separated the two germline ends. Germline CDR1 is MDHEN and CDR2 is SYDVKM. The CDR3 totals 13 residues. The CDR3 DNA reads TGTGCCAGCAGTTTCGACAGCAACTATGGCTACACCTTC. As protein: CASSFDSNYGYTF.

On this clone: Other DNA variants within this sample encode the same CDR3. The CDR3 DNA sequence: TGTGCCAGCTCAACCCGGGAGCGCAACACCGGGGAGCTGTTTTTT. Protein product: CASSTRERNTGELFF. The chain links TRBV18 to TRBJ2-2; possibly TRBD2 for D (6 bases). The CDR3 runs 15 residues. Trimming removed 5 bases from V and 2 bases from J, with 12 bases in between. Germline loops: CDR1 KGHSH, CDR2 LQKENI.

CDR3 DNA: TGTGCCAGCAGCCAAGGACAGGGGGTCCCCTACGAGCAGTACTTC. Protein product: CASSQGQGVPYEQYF. This chain connects TRBV14 to TRBJ2-7, with TRBD1 identical over 9 bases. The CDR3 spans 15 residues. With V trimmed by 1 base and J by 2 bases, 3 bases remained unmatched. Germline CDR1 SGHDN, CDR2 FVKESK.

The chain employs TRBV5-1 and TRBJ2-1; TRBD2 matches at 9 bases. Germline V CDR1 and CDR2: SGHRS, YFSETQ. This CDR3 region has 18 residues. V trimming: 3 bases; J trimming: 1 base; junction bases outside the gene matches: 11. This CDR3 is CASSSPVRTSVSYNEQFF. CDR3 nucleotide sequence: TGCGCCAGCAGCTCCCCCGTAAGGACTAGCGTTTCCTACAATGAGCAGTTCTTC.

The genes are TRBV30 and TRBJ1-3; 7 bases align to TRBD1. With 7 bases clipped from V and 4 bases from J, the junction kept 7 bases outside the gene matches. The germline V gene has CDR1 GTSNPN and CDR2 SVGIG (reference sequence). This CDR3 contains 13 residues. For the CDR3, the DNA is TGTGCCTTCCTCAGGGGGAACGGAAACACCATATATTTT. This codes for CAFLRGNGNTIYF.

This chain connects TRBV27 to TRBJ1-4; 10 positions agree with TRBD1. This CDR3 has 15 residues. In germline, CDR1 is MNHEY, CDR2 SMNVEV (reference sequence). V lost 6 bases to trimming and J lost 6 bases; unmatched junction nucleotides: 7. CDR3: CASRFTGTGDEKLFF. The CDR3 DNA follows: TGTGCCAGCAGGTTCACCGGGACAGGGGATGAAAAACTGTTTTTT.

The chain couples TRBV5-4 to TRBJ2-1, with 7 bases fitting TRBD2. CDR3 length: 14 amino acids. Trimming at V came to 1 base and at J to 6 bases, leaving 4 bases not matched to a gene. From germline, CDR1 is SGHNT and CDR2 YYREEE (reference sequence). The CDR3 reads CASSLQAGSNEQFF. CDR3 in DNA: TGTGCCAGCAGCTTGCAAGCGGGGTCCAATGAGCAGTTCTTC.

The rearrangement uses TRBV3-1 (or the pseudogene TRBV3-2) and TRBJ2-3; D not resolved. CDR1 and CDR2 from the germline V gene are LGHDT and YNNKEL (reference sequence). The CDR3 is 13 amino acids. V was cut by 4 bases and J by 5 bases, with 10 bases left in between. The CDR3 DNA reads as TGTGCCAGCAGCCCTACCGGGCTAGATACGCAGTATTTT. It translates to CASSPTGLDTQYF.